This T cell receptor beta chain is drawn from a study of cytomegalovirus exposure and HLA in healthy donors (dated by TCRdb to 2016 to 2017). Looking at the study overall: An earlier analysis of several hundred of the donors reported 250 to 300 Gb of sequence data and more than 90 million unique TCR beta sequences from approximately 180 million T cells. An early release that covered about 600 HLA-typed donors contained about 290 gigabases of sequencing data and 65 million to 100 million unique TCR sequences. Among the 398 genotyped donors, around 81% belonged to the genetic ancestry cluster associated with self-reported Caucasian donors. The study aimed to test whether signatures of past pathogen exposure could be identified by cataloging public T cell receptors. Using immunosequencing, the study profiled T cell repertoires from approximately 700 subjects and related those repertoires to cytomegalovirus serostatus. Besides the first cohort of around 700 subjects, a separate validation cohort made up of 120 different subjects was used. To predict cytomegalovirus infection status, the study combined high-throughput TCR immunosequencing, statistical association of individual TCRs with disease status, and machine learning. A later analysis re-examined previously published TCR beta repertoires from about 700 donors and added high-resolution HLA genotyping to investigate patterns of TCR occurrence. Rather than using new phenotypic data, the later analysis identified candidate immune exposures from TCR beta sequences and from how often those sequences occurred across donors. An earlier analysis of more than 450 of the donors used high-throughput TCR beta sequencing to judge whether each TCR beta V gene segment behaved as functional or pseudogenic. Donor age, sex, ethnicity and CMV serostatus were compiled alongside the repertoire data. A later genetic analysis used genome-wide SNP genotypes for about three fifths of the roughly 700 donors, treating that subset as a discovery cohort. Every repertoire in the discovery cohort had been generated on one and the same sequencing platform. Class I and class II HLA loci were covered by the typing at four-digit resolution. Typing coverage varied by locus: roughly 620-640 donors for A, B, C, DRB1 and DQB1; approximately 500 for DQA1; nearly 610 for DPA1; around 490 for DPB1. Four to six DR-DQ haplotypes were handled as single units for association and clustering, since linkage in the cohort was strong. Among some 400 genotyped donors of the cohort, an average of around 240,000 unique TCR beta nucleotide sequences was sequenced per donor, of which roughly 18% were non-productive. What the study reported, not specific to this receptor: The study gave a list of over 150 TCR beta chains associated with cytomegalovirus. The authors suggested that the approach could potentially be extended to other disease states and immunological phenotypes. Because the 87-base-pair reads could not distinguish some IMGT-functional V segments, including TRBV6-2 and TRBV6-3, those segments were excluded. In vitro tests confirmed that a few of the cytomegalovirus-associated TCR beta chains recognize cytomegalovirus antigens. Across donors, most TCR sequences were observed very rarely, whereas some public TCRs were present in many individuals. In a later genetic analysis, fewer N-insertions in productive TCRs were reported among donors in an Asian-associated ancestry cluster than the roughly 700-donor mean. An earlier analysis of approximately 540 of the donors showed that most TCR beta V segments appeared in productive rearrangements either about 87% or about 30% of the time, which broadly matched IMGT annotations. A later analysis associated approximately 17,000 TCR beta sequences with specific HLA alleles at a false discovery rate of 0.05. According to a later analysis, parvovirus B19, influenza, CMV and Epstein-Barr virus appeared linked to several top co-occurrence clusters. The classifier was reported to diagnose cytomegalovirus status with high specificity and sensitivity in both the original cohort and the validation cohort. A further reported finding was that TCR beta sequences accurately predicted the HLA-A and HLA-B alleles for most subjects in the first cohort. Because some donors lacked HLA typing at each locus, the association tests relied only on the typed subset. Because counts were too low, seventeen rarely observed V segments, including chromosome 9 orphons, were excluded from the earlier analysis of 500 to 700 of the donors. Assigning TCR associations to individual alleles was difficult when HLA alleles, especially DR and DQ, strongly co-occurred. In a later genetic analysis, a missense DCLRE1C variant was associated with V-gene and J-gene trimming of TCR beta chains, and the association was replicated in an independent cohort. A cluster of highly shared sequence variants was judged likely to be a technical artifact of the sequencing pipeline. In a later analysis, TCR association rates were found to vary across HLA loci, with the most associated TCRs seen for DRB1 alleles and the fewest for HLA-C alleles. In a later analysis, most CMV-associated TCR beta chains were found to appear HLA-restricted, with HLA associations seemingly driven largely by CMV exposure. A later analysis found that HLA-associated TCR beta chains were more clonally expanded and had lower generation probabilities than equally common non-associated chains. Roughly uniform sequencing depth across donors was assumed in presence/absence analyses, although this assumption may not hold. Correlated functional status among segregating V segments might be attributable to linkage disequilibrium, but an unknown experimental factor could not be ruled out. Immune exposure information for the cohort was limited to CMV serostatus. In this cohort, only TCR beta chains were sequenced, and detectable features were limited by the absence of alpha or paired-chain data.

The cohort consisted of some 670 healthy bone marrow donors. At the time of sampling, every cohort member was nominally healthy, though immune exposures that went unrecorded were likely present. The donor tested CMV seropositive and was one of the 289 seropositive cohort members. Every donor gave a peripheral blood sample, and the peripheral blood mononuclear cells from that sample were used for TCR beta sequencing. The Qiagen DNeasy Blood Extraction Kit was used to extract genomic DNA from the blood cell samples. The protocol used for the library was the immunoSEQ multiplex PCR assay. For the multiplex PCR, a mixture combining 60 forward primers for TCR Vbeta segments and 13 reverse primers for TCR Jbeta segments was used. A multiplex PCR assay on genomic DNA amplified the CDR3 region of rearranged TCR beta genes. On the Illumina HiSeq System, the amplified TCR beta libraries were sequenced as 87-base-pair reads. The authors' analysis ran thus. A later analysis tallied roughly 78 million unique TCR beta chains across the 610 or so repertoires, and approximately 12 million of those chains were shared by two or more donors. Raw reads were error-corrected and collapsed into unique sequences by a nearest-neighbor algorithm in which closely related sequences were merged to remove PCR and sequencing errors. CDR3 sequences were aligned to IMGT reference sequences to assign V, D and J gene segments. For a sequence to be retained, a match of at least six nucleotides to both a V gene segment and a J gene segment was required. A rearrangement counted as productive if the CDR3 had no stop codons and remained in frame with V and J, and every other rearrangement counted as non-productive. Following IMGT convention, CDR3 was defined as the stretch from the second conserved V-encoded cysteine to the conserved J-encoded phenylalanine. Sequences without an unambiguous match to a single V gene segment were excluded from the earlier analysis of over 500 of the donors. An earlier analysis of approximately 590 of the donors classified V segments as functional when productive rearrangements were above 56.7% and as segregating when the standard deviation between donors was above 5%. To diagnose cytomegalovirus status from the catalog of TCR beta chain sequences, a statistical classification framework was built. In a later analysis, V and J genes were assigned by comparing TCR nucleotide sequences against IMGT/GENE-DB human TR gene sequences. In a later analysis, CDR3 sequences and most-parsimonious VDJ recombination scenarios were assigned using the TCRdist pipeline. In a later analysis, every TCR beta chain was defined by the combination of its CDR3 amino acid sequence and its V-gene family, and reads without a unique V-gene family were dropped. To address suspected cross-contamination and a sequencing artifact, a later analysis removed roughly 640 highly shared, low-generation-probability nucleotide sequences. A later analysis calculated a clonal expansion index for each public chain from normalized within-repertoire ranks of inferred template counts. A later analysis computed generation probabilities with a VDJ recombination model fitted to out-of-frame rearrangements, and checked the results against IGoR. In a later analysis, hypergeometric tests were used to score TCR-TCR, TCR-HLA and TCR-CMV co-occurrence, with a repertoire-size bias correction applied to TCR pairs. To estimate false discovery rates, a later analysis permuted the HLA or CMV assignments 20 times. In a later analysis, co-occurring TCRs were grouped using DBSCAN, with TCRdist sequence similarity added in when clustering inside HLA-allele-positive subsets. Repertoires with fewer than 30,000 or more than 120,000 public chains, plus five repertoires with anomalous nucleotide sharing, were excluded from co-occurrence clustering. The table comes from immuneACCESS by way of TCRdb, which keeps in-frame sequences with V and J called. Part of the clones is missing from these tables; in studies checked, under half for an unresolved V gene and the rest for unknown reasons. The V and J calls and clone size were taken over from that table, and D and trimming were inferred from the DNA. Recorded for this sample are around 76,000 clones; 60% to 75% of them occurred a single time. Around 16% of the sample is in the top ten clones.

The germline V and J ends show losses of 2 bases and 5 bases respectively, and no gene match explains 9 bases of the junction. From cysteine to phenylalanine, the CDR3 is 16 amino acids long. Only the CDR3 DNA stays, 48 bases, in frame from base 1. The germline V gene encodes CDR1 WNHNN and CDR2 SYGVQD (reference sequence). This clone was counted a single time. It has no known antigen specificity. Per-nucleotide qualities are absent, and no much larger clonotype sits a single base away. The sequence is built from TRBV10-1 and TRBJ2-3, with 8 bases matching TRBD1. The sequence was obtained from a woman aged 40 to 50 in good health and CMV-seropositive. The sequenced material came from PBMCs. Here the CDR3 is given as CASSETADRGLDTQYF. The sequence in DNA is TGCGCCAGCAGTGAGACTGCCGACAGGGGTCTAGATACGCAGTATTTT.